Below are 30 T cell receptor beta chains sequenced from a single sample in a study of cytomegalovirus exposure and HLA in healthy donors. It was with 60 Vbeta and 13 Jbeta primers that the PCR ran. Produced via immunoSEQ multiplex PCR; TCRdb's table is partial and in-frame only. The sample holds about 58,000 clones. The material sequenced was PBMCs. The receptors derive from a male donor in good health and CMV-seronegative.

V is TRBV30 and J is TRBJ2-1, with D possibly matching TRBD1 (6 bases). CDR1 and CDR2 (germline): GTSNPN, SVGIG (reference sequence). V lost 0 bases and J 6 bases, leaving 9 bases between the germline ends. CDR3 length: 13 residues. This CDR3 is CAWSVQGPNEQFF. CDR3 in DNA: TGTGCCTGGAGTGTCCAGGGGCCCAATGAGCAGTTCTTC.

The rearrangement links TRBV11-3 to TRBJ2-1; 7 bases are a match to TRBD1. The CDR3 length is 16 residues. Unmatched junction bases numbered 11, after V lost 0 bases and J lost 9 bases. Germline values: CDR1 SGHNT, CDR2 YENEEA. The CDR3 sequence: CASSLDLDRYRIEQFF. CDR3 bases: TGTGCCAGCAGCTTAGATTTGGACAGGTATAGGATTGAGCAGTTCTTC.

The chain carries TRBV9 and TRBJ2-1; possible D gene TRBD2, 6 bases. This CDR3 spans 14 amino acids. CDR1 is SGDLS, CDR2 YYNGEE, per germline. Between the trimmed V and J ends, which lost 0 bases and 5 bases, there was a span of 9 bases. CDR3 nucleotide sequence: TGTGCCAGCAGCGTAGGGGTAGCGGACAATGAGCAGTTCTTC. It codes for CASSVGVADNEQFF.

This chain uses TRBV6-6 with TRBJ2-5; 11 nucleotides match TRBD2. CDR1 is MNHNY and CDR2 is SVGAGI in the germline V gene (reference sequence). The CDR3 extends over 13 amino acids. The V segment lost 8 bases and the J segment 9 bases; nucleotides outside the gene matches: 8. DNA for the CDR3: TGTGCCAGCCATACTAGCGGGGGATTAGCCCAGTACTTC. Translated: CASHTSGGLAQYF.

This chain connects TRBV7-2 to TRBJ1-5, with D perhaps matching TRBD1 (6 bases). The V and J ends lost 5 bases and 0 bases respectively, with 14 bases between them. The CDR3 is made up of 16 amino acids. CDR1 and CDR2 from the germline V gene are SGHTA and FQGNSA. DNA of the CDR3: TGTGCCAGCAGCCTAAATCAGGGGTATAGCAATCAGCCCCAGCATTTT. Protein sequence: CASSLNQGYSNQPQHF.

The chain combines TRBV20-1 with TRBJ1-4; D gene uncertain. This CDR3 spans 11 amino acids. Germline V gives CDR1 DFQATT, CDR2 SNEGSKA (reference sequence). Trimming took 1 base from V and 8 from J, leaving 5 bases between them. The CDR3 bases are TGCAGTGCTAGAGTCATGGAAAAACTGTTTTTT. Residues: CSARVMEKLFF.

The chain links TRBV7-9 to TRBJ2-3; D is undetermined. Per the germline V gene, CDR1 is SEHNR and CDR2 is FQNEAQ (reference sequence). The V end was cut by 0 bases, the J end by 6 bases, with 4 bases between. The CDR3 loop spans 12 amino acids. CDR3 region: CASSLAEDTQYF. The CDR3 DNA reads TGTGCCAGCAGCTTAGCGGAGGATACGCAGTATTTT.

With respect to this clone: The junction departs from the called germline gene at one end, perhaps through a read error. This chain connects TRBV6-5 to TRBJ1-5, with 7 bases fitting TRBD1. CDR3 length: 12 residues. Germline CDR1 is MNHEY and CDR2 is SVGAGI. The CDR3 is CATRQGNQHQHF. The CDR3 DNA reads TGTGCCACTCGACAGGGAAATCAGCACCAGCATTTT.

V gene TRBV18 combines with J gene TRBJ2-1; TRBD1 matches 8 bases. The CDR3 is 15 residues long. CDR1 KGHSH and CDR2 LQKENI come from the germline V gene. The trim removed 4 bases at V and 0 bases at J, leaving 2 bases unmatched. CDR3 sequence (DNA): TGTGCCAGCTCACGGGACAGGAGCTCCTACAATGAGCAGTTCTTC. Amino acid sequence: CASSRDRSSYNEQFF.

V and J are TRBV19 and TRBJ2-7; D not certain. The CDR3 sequence is 15 residues long. The ends were cut back, 3 bases at V and 2 bases at J, with 14 bases in the middle. The germline V gene has CDR1 LNHDA and CDR2 SQIVND (reference sequence). This CDR3 is CASSMSARIPYEQYF. The CDR3 bases are TGTGCCAGTAGTATGAGTGCCAGGATCCCCTACGAGCAGTACTTC.

This chain connects TRBV5-4 to TRBJ1-1, with 11 bases identical to TRBD1. The CDR3 has 15 amino acids. Germline V gene sequence: CDR1 SGHNT, CDR2 YYREEE (reference sequence). Germline trimming cut 4 bases from V and 6 bases from J; bases unmatched to any gene: 8. In nucleotides, the CDR3 is TGTGCCAGCAGCCCACGGACAGGGGGCGCCTCTGAAGCTTTCTTT. Residues: CASSPRTGGASEAFF.

The chain uses TRBV7-9 and TRBJ2-3, with D uncertain. This CDR3 comprises 15 residues. From germline, CDR1 is SEHNR and CDR2 FQNEAQ (reference sequence). V dropped 0 bases and J dropped 3 bases, with 10 bases sitting between them. The CDR3 coding sequence is TGTGCCAGCAGCTTAGCCTCGTTGAGGACAGATACGCAGTATTTT. This gives the protein CASSLASLRTDTQYF.

The J gene is TRBJ1-6, the V gene TRBV5-4, with a tentative D call TRBD1 (6 bases). Trimming left V 3 bases short and J 3 bases short, with 16 bases between. The CDR3 loop spans 17 amino acids. CDR1 and CDR2 (germline): SGHNT, YYREEE (reference sequence). In nucleotides, the CDR3 is TGTGCCAGCAGCTCACAGGGCCGTAGCTACTATAATTCACCCCTCCACTTT. Translating it yields CASSSQGRSYYNSPLHF.

This rearrangement joins TRBV2 to TRBJ2-1; 8 nucleotides match TRBD2. Losses at the gene ends were 6 bases for V and 5 bases for J; bases not matched to a gene: 9. The CDR3 is 15 residues long. Germline assignment: CDR1 SNHLY and CDR2 FYNNEI. Here the CDR3 reads CASSPSGGGHNEQFF. DNA of the CDR3: TGTGCCAGCAGCCCCTCCGGGGGGGGACACAATGAGCAGTTCTTC.

The CDR3 region is CASSPDPWTGGPNYEQYF. Here the CDR3 DNA reads TGTGCCAGCAGCCCCGACCCGTGGACGGGAGGGCCCAATTACGAGCAGTACTTC. The J gene is TRBJ2-7, the V gene TRBV11-2; 8 nucleotides match TRBD2. Trimming took 5 bases from V and 4 from J; bases not matched to a gene: 19. This CDR3 comprises 18 residues. Germline lookup yields CDR1 SGHAT and CDR2 FQNNGV. The whole variable domain, remainder taken from reference TRBV11-2 and TRBJ2-7, is EAGVAQSPRYKIIEKRQSVAFWCNPISGHATLYWYQQILGQGPKLLIQFQNNGVVDDSQLPKDRFSAERLKGVDSTLKIQPAKLEDSAVYLCASSPDPWTGGPNYEQYFGPGTRLTVT.

The J gene is TRBJ1-1, the V gene TRBV6-5; D ambiguous. CDR1 and CDR2 from the germline V gene are MNHEY and SVGAGI. The CDR3 is 14 amino acids. V dropped 6 bases and J dropped 1 base, with 12 bases sitting between them. CDR3 in DNA: TGTGCCAGCAGGGATACAGTAGGGAACACTGAAGCTTTCTTT. Translated: CASRDTVGNTEAFF.

This rearrangement joins TRBV7-9 to TRBJ2-6; D call uncertain. The CDR3 is made up of 15 amino acids. V was pared by 11 bases and J by 0 bases, with 14 bases between. The germline V gene encodes CDR1 SEHNR and CDR2 FQNEAQ (reference sequence). CDR3 coding DNA: TGTGCCGCGGAGTCACTTCCCTCTGGGGCCAACGTCCTGACTTTC. It codes for CAAESLPSGANVLTF.

This chain links TRBV6-6 with TRBJ1-5, with D perhaps matching TRBD1 (5 bases). V was pared by 10 bases and J by 1 base, with 14 bases between. The germline gives CDR1 MNHNY, CDR2 SVGAGI (reference sequence). The CDR3 spans 14 residues. The CDR3: CATGGTRSNQPQHF. The DNA of the CDR3 is TGTGCCACCGGGGGGACGAGGAGCAATCAGCCCCAGCATTTT.

The V gene is TRBV7-3, the J gene TRBJ1-1; the match to TRBD1 covers 8 bases. This CDR3 is 13 amino acids long. CDR1 is SGHTA and CDR2 is FQGTGA in the germline V gene. The junction had 9 bases not matched to a gene; V was cut back by 9 bases and J by 6 bases. CDR3 coding DNA: TGTGCCAGAGGACAGGGAATAAGCGCTGAAGCTTTCTTT. This codes for CARGQGISAEAFF.

The chain uses TRBV4-3 and TRBJ2-1; 10 nucleotides agree with TRBD1. Germline lookup yields CDR1 LGHNA and CDR2 YSLEER. The CDR3 covers 17 residues. The ends lost 1 base at V and 6 bases at J; junction bases unmatched: 9. The CDR3 loop reads CASSQGGPGQGTNEQFF. CDR3 sequence (DNA): TGCGCCAGCAGCCAAGGGGGTCCGGGACAGGGGACCAATGAGCAGTTCTTC.

This chain connects TRBV6-6 to TRBJ2-5; 11 bases align to TRBD2. This CDR3 spans 13 amino acids. Germline trimming cut 11 bases from V and 1 base from J; bases unmatched to any gene: 3. Germline CDR1 reads MNHNY; CDR2 reads SVGAGI (reference sequence). CDR3 nucleotide sequence: TGTGCCGGTAGCGGGGGGGTCCAAGAGACCCAGTACTTC. Residues: CAGSGGVQETQYF.

The V call is TRBV18, the J call TRBJ1-2; 7 positions agree with TRBD1. This CDR3 spans 16 amino acids. Germline-derived CDR1 and CDR2 are KGHSH and LQKENI. The trim removed 0 bases at V and 6 bases at J, leaving 10 bases unmatched. The CDR3 sequence is CASSPPWDSRANGYTF. The CDR3 DNA follows: TGTGCCAGCTCACCACCCTGGGACAGCAGGGCTAATGGCTACACCTTC.

The rearrangement uses TRBV11-2 and TRBJ2-1; 10 bases are shared with TRBD1. CDR3 length: 15 amino acids. CDR1 and CDR2 (germline): SGHAT, FQNNGV. V lost 1 base to trimming and J lost 6 bases; unmatched junction nucleotides: 3. CDR3 sequence: CASSLGTGGFNEQFF. In nucleotides, the CDR3 is TGTGCCAGCAGCTTAGGGACAGGGGGTTTCAATGAGCAGTTCTTC.

V is TRBV27 and J is TRBJ2-1, with 8 nucleotides matching TRBD2. The CDR3 has 17 amino acids. The junction had 13 bases not matched to a gene; V was cut back by 3 bases and J by 6 bases. Germline V lookup: CDR1 MNHEY, CDR2 SMNVEV (reference sequence). This CDR3 reads CASSFSVSGSVLNEQFF. CDR3 sequence (DNA): TGTGCCAGCAGTTTTAGTGTCAGCGGGAGCGTTCTCAATGAGCAGTTCTTC.

By frequency, this clone registers medium-sized. The V and J genes are TRBV28 and TRBJ2-1; 9 bases match TRBD2. Germline V gene lookup returns CDR1 MDHEN and CDR2 SYDVKM. Trimming at V came to 4 bases and at J to 8 bases, leaving 3 bases not matched to a gene. The CDR3 spans 13 residues. CDR3: CASSSSGNDEQFF. DNA for the CDR3: TGTGCCAGCAGTTCTAGCGGGAACGATGAGCAGTTCTTC.

The chain couples TRBV6-6 to TRBJ2-1; 7 bases match TRBD2. CDR3 size: 12 residues. Germline-derived CDR1 and CDR2 are MNHNY and SVGAGI (reference sequence). J gave up 13 bases and V 4 bases, and 7 bases lay outside the gene matches. The CDR3 DNA sequence: TGTGCCAGCAGTTTGAGCGGGACTTATCAGTTCTTC. Its protein product is CASSLSGTYQFF.

The rearrangement uses TRBV7-2 and TRBJ1-1; D is perhaps TRBD1 (5 bases). V was shortened by 6 bases and J by 8 bases, with 16 bases between the two germline ends. This CDR3 is 13 amino acids long. From germline, CDR1 is SGHTA and CDR2 FQGNSA. CDR3: CASRVGGRIEAFF. CDR3 sequence (DNA): TGTGCCAGCAGAGTGGGGGGACGCATAGAAGCTTTCTTT.

The chain recombines TRBV28 with TRBJ2-1; 10 bases align to TRBD2. Germline-derived CDR1 and CDR2 are MDHEN and SYDVKM. V lost 1 base and J lost 0; bases outside the gene matches: 15. The CDR3 loop spans 21 amino acids. The CDR3 is CASSLFSRTSGDEGSYNEQFF. The CDR3 nucleotides are TGTGCCAGCAGTTTATTCAGTCGGACTAGCGGAGACGAGGGCTCCTACAATGAGCAGTTCTTC.

The chain joins TRBV5-1 to TRBJ2-3; TRBD2 matches at 11 bases. CDR1 is SGHRS and CDR2 is YFSETQ in the germline V gene. The J segment lost 0 bases and the V segment lost 4 bases, leaving 1 base of the junction unmatched. This CDR3 is built from 15 residues. CDR3 nucleotide sequence: TGCGCCAGCAGCAGGACTAGCGGGAGCACAGATACGCAGTATTTT. Translating gives CASSRTSGSTDTQYF.

CDR3 amino acids: CASSLALEQFF. The DNA of the CDR3 is TGTGCCAGCAGCTTAGCGTTAGAGCAGTTCTTC. V and J are TRBV7-9 and TRBJ2-1; D ambiguous. Germline-derived CDR1 and CDR2 are SEHNR and FQNEAQ (reference sequence). The CDR3 consists of 11 residues. Trimming left V 0 bases short and J 10 bases short, with 4 bases between.